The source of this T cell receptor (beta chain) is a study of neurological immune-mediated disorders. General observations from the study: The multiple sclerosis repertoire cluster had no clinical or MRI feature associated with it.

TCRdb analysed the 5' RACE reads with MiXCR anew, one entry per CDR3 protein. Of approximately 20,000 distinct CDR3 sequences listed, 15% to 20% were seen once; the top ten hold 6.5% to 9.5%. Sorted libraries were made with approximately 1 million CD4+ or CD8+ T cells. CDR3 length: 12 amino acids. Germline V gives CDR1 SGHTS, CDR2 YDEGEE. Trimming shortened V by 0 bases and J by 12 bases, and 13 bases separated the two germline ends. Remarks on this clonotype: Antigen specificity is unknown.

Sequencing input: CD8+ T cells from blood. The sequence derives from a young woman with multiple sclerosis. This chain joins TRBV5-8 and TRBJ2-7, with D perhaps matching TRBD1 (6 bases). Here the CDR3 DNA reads TGTGCCAGCAGCTTGGAGTTACAGGGATTGTACTTC. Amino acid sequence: CASSLELQGLYF.